This note documents a single TCR beta chain sequence. This entry belongs to a study of shared T cell receptors in the human thymus. The data were produced by immunoSEQ multiplex PCR, yet TCRdb's version contains in-frame clones alone and is incomplete. The sample lists 700,000 or so clones, 70% to 90% occurring once. V was clipped by 2 bases and J by 3 bases, with 8 bases between them. Per the germline V gene, CDR1 is GTSNPN and CDR2 is SVGIG (reference sequence). The CDR3 contains 13 residues. This same sample was also part of a study on human thymus T cells. This second study says: Corrective heart surgery yielded the resections from which the thymus tissue came.

V usage is TRBV30 and J usage is TRBJ2-1; D perhaps matches TRBD2 (5 bases). Material: thymocytes. The clonotype comes from a girl under two years old with a congenital heart defect. CDR3 loop: CAWSSGDYNEQFF. CDR3 DNA: TGTGCCTGGAGTTCCGGGGACTACAATGAGCAGTTCTTC.